A single sample gave rise to the 17 T cell receptor beta chains below, sequenced in a study of blood T cell repertoires in COVID-19. The table came from immunoSEQ multiplex PCR; TCRdb's copy has only in-frame clones and leaves some out. The table records tens of thousands of clones, 75% to 85% of them present only once. Sample: peripheral blood. These receptors were taken from a woman between 70 and 85 years old with acute or convalescent COVID-19.

The J gene is TRBJ1-2, the V gene TRBV11-3; TRBD1 matches 9 bases. The CDR3 runs 15 residues. J lost 5 bases, V lost 0 bases, and 4 bases had no gene match. CDR1 and CDR2 (germline): SGHNT, YENEEA. In DNA, the CDR3 is TGTGCCAGCAGCTTAGAAGGGGACAGGGAGTATGGCTACACCTTC. Its translation: CASSLEGDREYGYTF.

The chain joins TRBV12-3 or TRBV12-4 to TRBJ1-1; D possibly corresponds to TRBD1 (5 bases). Deletions cut 6 bases from V and 4 bases from J, with 12 bases between. The CDR3 totals 13 residues. CDR3 loop: CASSRDRFTEAFF. The DNA of the CDR3 is TGTGCCAGCAGCCGCGACAGATTCACTGAAGCTTTCTTT.

The V gene is TRBV7-9, the J gene TRBJ1-2; D is possibly TRBD1 (5 bases). This CDR3 has 15 residues. The ends were cut back, 1 base at V and 0 bases at J, with 9 bases in the middle. The germline gives CDR1 SEHNR, CDR2 FQNEAQ (reference sequence). Here the CDR3 reads CASSLGTRANYGYTF. CDR3 DNA sequence: TGTGCCAGCAGCTTAGGTACCAGGGCTAACTATGGCTACACCTTC. The full variable domain, its missing parts supplied by reference TRBV7-9 and TRBJ1-2, is DTGVSQNPRHKITKRGQNVTFRCDPISEHNRLYWYRQTLGQGPEFLTYFQNEAQLEKSRLLSDRFSAERPKGSFSTLEIQRTEQGDSAMYLCASSLGTRANYGYTFGSGTRLTVV.

This chain links TRBV5-8 with TRBJ2-7, with 11 positions matching TRBD1. CDR3 length: 16 amino acids. CDR1 is SGHTS, CDR2 YDEGEE, per germline. Germline trimming cut 1 base from V and 2 bases from J; bases unmatched to any gene: 5. This CDR3 reads CASSLWGTGGTYEQYF. CDR3 DNA sequence: TGTGCCAGCAGCTTGTGGGGGACAGGGGGGACCTACGAGCAGTACTTC.

This clone was counted a single time. The chain recombines TRBV19 with TRBJ2-7, with 7 bases matching TRBD1. With V trimmed by 6 bases and J by 1 base, 6 bases remained unmatched. Germline V lookup: CDR1 LNHDA, CDR2 SQIVND (reference sequence). The CDR3 extends over 14 amino acids. The CDR3 region has the DNA TGTGCCAGTAGCCCGACAGGGTGGTCCTACGAGCAGTACTTC. Protein sequence: CASSPTGWSYEQYF.

The J gene is TRBJ1-6, the V gene TRBV19, with 9 bases that match TRBD1. The CDR3 sequence is 14 residues long. V shed 6 bases and J 10 bases; nucleotides not matched to a gene: 7. Germline-derived CDR1 and CDR2 are LNHDA and SQIVND (reference sequence). The DNA of the CDR3 is TGTGCCAGTAGCTTAACAGGGGGCGAATCACCCCTCCACTTT. Its translation: CASSLTGGESPLHF.

The chain recombines TRBV5-5 with TRBJ2-7; TRBD1 aligns across 10 bases. CDR1 and CDR2 from the germline V gene are SGHKS and YYEKEE (reference sequence). The CDR3 runs to 14 residues. Trimming at V came to 3 bases and at J to 3 bases, leaving 3 bases not matched to a gene. For the CDR3, the DNA is TGTGCCAGCAGCTGGGGGACAGGGGTCTACGAGCAGTACTTC. Protein sequence: CASSWGTGVYEQYF.

The chain recombines TRBV6-5 with TRBJ2-5; 8 bases are a match to TRBD1. The CDR3 totals 15 residues. The ends lost 2 bases at V and 1 base at J; junction bases unmatched: 3. From germline, CDR1 is MNHEY and CDR2 SVGAGI. CDR3 sequence reads: CASSYGTGAQETQYF. The CDR3 nucleotides read TGTGCCAGCAGTTACGGGACAGGAGCCCAAGAGACCCAGTACTTC.

J is TRBJ1-3 and V is TRBV24-1; D is undetermined. The CDR3 sequence is 15 residues long. The V gene lost 2 bases and the J gene lost 0 bases, with 7 bases spanning the gap. Germline CDR1 is KGHDR and CDR2 is SFDVKD. The CDR3 nucleotides read TGTGCCACCAGTGATTCGGCTAGCTCTGGAAACACCATATATTTT. The encoded protein is CATSDSASSGNTIYF.

The CDR3 protein is CSVGTRRGSRNTEAFF. DNA of the CDR3: TGCAGCGTTGGTACTAGGAGGGGTTCGAGGAACACTGAAGCTTTCTTT. V usage is TRBV29-1 and J usage is TRBJ1-1; tentatively, D is TRBD1 (5 bases). This CDR3 spans 16 amino acids. The germline CDR1 and CDR2 sequences are SQVTM and ANQGSEA. Trimming left V 4 bases short and J 1 base short, with 19 bases between.

V gene TRBV2 combines with J gene TRBJ1-2, with 8 bases fitting TRBD1. V lost 6 bases and J lost 8; bases outside the gene matches: 8. The germline V gene has CDR1 SNHLY and CDR2 FYNNEI. The CDR3 runs 13 residues. CDR3 amino acids: CASRAGTGDGYTF. Here the CDR3 DNA reads TGTGCCAGCAGGGCCGGGACAGGAGACGGCTACACCTTC.

This clone was picked up one time. The chain carries TRBV18 and TRBJ1-1; TRBD1 aligns across 8 bases. The CDR3 runs to 15 residues. V was clipped by 4 bases and J by 0 bases; unmatched bases: 4. In germline, CDR1 is KGHSH, CDR2 LQKENI. The CDR3 DNA reads as TGTGCCAGCTCACTGACGACAGGGGTGAACACTGAAGCTTTCTTT. This gives the protein CASSLTTGVNTEAFF.

This clone was seen a few times. The chain employs TRBV7-8 and TRBJ1-6; D remains unclear. The CDR3 is 15 amino acids. Germline loops: CDR1 SGHVS, CDR2 FQNEAQ. V was shortened by 2 bases and J by 8 bases, with 13 bases between the two germline ends. In DNA form, the CDR3 reads TGTGCCAGCAGCTTATCGCAGTACGGGGATTCACCCCTCCACTTT. The encoded protein is CASSLSQYGDSPLHF.

J is TRBJ1-1 and V is TRBV11-2, with 10 bases matching TRBD1. CDR1 and CDR2 (germline): SGHAT, FQNNGV. The CDR3 runs 17 residues. V gave up 5 bases and J gave up 0 bases; unmatched junction bases: 9. The CDR3: CASSEPDRGLMNTEAFF. As DNA, the CDR3 is TGTGCCAGCAGCGAACCCGACAGGGGGCTCATGAACACTGAAGCTTTCTTT.

The rearrangement uses TRBV20-1 and TRBJ1-5; D perhaps matches TRBD1 (5 bases). Germline values: CDR1 DFQATT, CDR2 SNEGSKA (reference sequence). V lost 6 bases and J lost 5, with 11 bases in between. The CDR3 is 12 residues long. The CDR3 loop reads CSASQGDQPQHF. The DNA for the CDR3 is TGCAGTGCGAGTCAGGGTGATCAGCCCCAGCATTTT.

This clone has only one observation. This chain links TRBV7-2 with TRBJ1-2; TRBD1 aligns across 9 bases. CDR1 and CDR2 from the germline V gene are SGHTA and FQGNSA. V dropped 4 bases and J dropped 8; count of bases not matched to a gene: 5. The CDR3 consists of 13 residues. The CDR3 here is CASSWDRAQGYTF. The CDR3 DNA sequence: TGTGCCAGCAGCTGGGACAGGGCTCAGGGCTACACCTTC.

The chain is built from TRBV7-9 and TRBJ1-2, with a tentative D call TRBD1 (6 bases). The CDR3 runs to 16 residues. CDR1 is SEHNR, CDR2 FQNEAQ, per germline (reference sequence). V lost 5 bases and J lost 0, with 16 bases in between. The CDR3 nucleotides are TGTGCCAGCAGCGCTAGCCCAGGGGCGTCTAACTATGGCTACACCTTC. Its translation is CASSASPGASNYGYTF.